This TCR beta chain comes out of a study of shared clonotypes between healthy human individuals. Looking at the study overall: For every donor, three CD4 naive, three CD4 memory, two CD8 naive and one CD8 memory plates were used.

Sorted-subset replicate PCR reactions were performed with about 200 ng DNA, corresponding to 25,000 to 35,000 T cell genomes. Data came from immunoSEQ multiplex PCR; TCRdb stores just in-frame clones and leaves some out. The data contain roughly 660,000 clones, 90% of them singletons. With respect to this clone: Its antigen is undetermined.

The germline CDR1 and CDR2 sequences are MNHEY and SMNVEV (reference sequence). The CDR3 is 13 amino acids. Trimming took off 6 bases at V and 0 bases at J, with 9 bases between the two ends. The study, taken as a whole, reports: The study drew on few donors, limiting represented genetic and exposure-history diversity. Sampling covered nothing but blood. Tissue TCR repertoires likely differ from those found in blood.

This clonotype was obtained from a man younger than 35 in good health. Some clones in this sample may be carry-over from other donors' samples. The rearrangement joins TRBV27 to TRBJ2-7; D ambiguous. The specimen was memory CD8+ T cells from PBMCs. As for subset: CD45RO+ cells pooled with CCR7-negative TemRA cells. Here the CDR3 reads CASRARTSYEQYF. The CDR3 nucleotides read TGTGCCAGCAGAGCCCGAACCTCCTACGAGCAGTACTTC.